One and the same sample provided the 6 T cell receptor beta chains below, sequenced in a study of response to subunit inactivated influenza vaccine. TCRdb independently ran MiXCR on the RT-PCR reads; one entry per CDR3 protein. Among 400,000 to 550,000 distinct CDR3 sequences listed, 25% were seen once. This specimen was CD4+ T cells sorted from PBMCs, taken less than 6 days after vaccination. The receptors were gathered from a man aged 50 to 60 who received an inactivated influenza vaccine.

This clonotype was recorded a few times. V gene TRBV11-2 combines with J gene TRBJ2-3; D might be TRBD1 (5 bases). There are 14 residues in the CDR3. In germline, CDR1 is SGHAT, CDR2 FQNNGV. The V end lost 5 bases, the J end lost 0 bases, and 9 bases lay between the germline ends. CDR3 in amino acids: CASSTRQSTDTQYF. The DNA of the CDR3 is TGTGCCAGCAGCACGAGACAGAGCACAGATACGCAGTATTTT.

The chain joins TRBV20-1 to TRBJ2-7, with TRBD1 matching over 8 bases. V was pared by 6 bases and J by 3 bases, with 13 bases of the junction left unmatched. Germline values: CDR1 DFQATT, CDR2 SNEGSKA (reference sequence). This CDR3 has 15 amino acids. The CDR3 here is CSAWEGTGGDYEQYF. As DNA, the CDR3 is TGCAGTGCCTGGGAAGGGACAGGCGGAGACTACGAGCAGTACTTC.

This clonotype was detected a few times. The genes are TRBV5-1 and TRBJ2-2; weak D call: TRBD2 (7 bases). Trimming removed 4 bases at V and 1 base at J, with 11 bases between. Germline V gene sequence: CDR1 SGHRS, CDR2 YFSETQ. CDR3 length: 15 residues. The CDR3 loop reads CASSTAGQNTGELFF. DNA for the CDR3: TGCGCCAGCAGCACAGCGGGACAGAACACCGGGGAGCTGTTTTTT.

The rearrangement uses TRBV28 and TRBJ2-5; no definite D call. Trimming removed 6 bases from V and 7 bases from J, with 18 bases in between. The CDR3 totals 14 residues. Germline CDR1 MDHEN, CDR2 SYDVKM. As DNA, the CDR3 is TGTGCCAGCAGCCTAAGCTCTCCCAGAGCGACCCAGTACTTC. This sequence encodes CASSLSSPRATQYF.

This clonotype was seen a handful of times. CDR3 nucleotide sequence: TGTGCCAGCAGCTTAGAGGGGTCTCGGACTGAAGCTTTCTTT. Translated, it gives CASSLEGSRTEAFF. V usage is TRBV11-2 and J usage is TRBJ1-1; no clear D. The CDR3 runs 14 residues. Trimming took off 0 bases at V and 5 bases at J, with 10 bases between the two ends. CDR1 and CDR2 (germline): SGHAT, FQNNGV.

In its sample, this clonotype was seen a few times. The chain couples TRBV27 to TRBJ2-3, with 12 nucleotides matching TRBD2. The CDR3 consists of 17 residues. V shed 7 bases and J 0 bases; nucleotides not matched to a gene: 8. The V gene's germline CDR1 is MNHEY and CDR2 SMNVEV (reference sequence). The CDR3 DNA sequence: TGTGCCAGCACCACTGGACTAGCGGGAACAAGCACAGATACGCAGTATTTT. This codes for CASTTGLAGTSTDTQYF.